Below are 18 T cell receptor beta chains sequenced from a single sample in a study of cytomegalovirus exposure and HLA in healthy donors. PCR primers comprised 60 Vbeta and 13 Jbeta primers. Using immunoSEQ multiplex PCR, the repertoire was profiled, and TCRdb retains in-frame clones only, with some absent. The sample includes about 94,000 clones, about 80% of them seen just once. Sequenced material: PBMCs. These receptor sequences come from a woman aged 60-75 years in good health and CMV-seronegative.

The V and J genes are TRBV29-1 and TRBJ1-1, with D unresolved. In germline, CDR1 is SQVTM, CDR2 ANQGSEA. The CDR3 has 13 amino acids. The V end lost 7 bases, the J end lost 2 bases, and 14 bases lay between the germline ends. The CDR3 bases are TGCAGCGCCGTCCTATCCCAAAACACTGAAGCTTTCTTT. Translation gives CSAVLSQNTEAFF.

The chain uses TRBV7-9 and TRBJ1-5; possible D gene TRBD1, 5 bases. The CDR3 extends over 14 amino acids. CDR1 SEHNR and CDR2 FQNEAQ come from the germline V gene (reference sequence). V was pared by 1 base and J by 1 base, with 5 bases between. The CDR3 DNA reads TGTGCCAGCAGCTTAGGACAGAGCAATCAGCCCCAGCATTTT. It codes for CASSLGQSNQPQHF. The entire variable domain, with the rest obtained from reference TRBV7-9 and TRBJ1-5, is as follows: DTGVSQNPRHKITKRGQNVTFRCDPISEHNRLYWYRQTLGQGPEFLTYFQNEAQLEKSRLLSDRFSAERPKGSFSTLEIQRTEQGDSAMYLCASSLGQSNQPQHFGDGTRLSIL.

DNA for the CDR3: TGTGCCAGCAGTTCTCTAGCGCAAAGGAATGAGCAGTTCTTC. Amino acids: CASSSLAQRNEQFF. The genes are TRBV6-1 and TRBJ2-1; a possible D gene is TRBD2 (6 bases). Trimming left V 5 bases short and J 7 bases short, with 15 bases between. This CDR3 has 14 amino acids. Germline lookup yields CDR1 MNHNS and CDR2 SASEGT.

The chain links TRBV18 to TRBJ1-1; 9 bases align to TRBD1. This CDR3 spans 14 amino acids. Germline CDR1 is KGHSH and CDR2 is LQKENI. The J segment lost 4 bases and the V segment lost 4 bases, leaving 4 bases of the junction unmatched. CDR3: CASSLSGQGTEAFF. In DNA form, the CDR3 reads TGTGCCAGCTCACTATCGGGACAGGGCACTGAAGCTTTCTTT.

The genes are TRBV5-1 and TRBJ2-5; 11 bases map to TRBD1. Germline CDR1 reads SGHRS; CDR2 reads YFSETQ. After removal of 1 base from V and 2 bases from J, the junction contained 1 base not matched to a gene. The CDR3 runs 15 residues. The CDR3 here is CASSLRDRGQETQYF. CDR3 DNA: TGCGCCAGCAGCTTGCGGGACAGGGGGCAAGAGACCCAGTACTTC. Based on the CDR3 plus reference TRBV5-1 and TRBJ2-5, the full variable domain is KAGVTQTPRYLIKTRGQQVTLSCSPISGHRSVSWYQQTPGQGLQFLFEYFSETQRNKGNFPGRFSGRQFSNSRSEMNVSTLELGDSALYLCASSLRDRGQETQYFGPGTRLLVL.

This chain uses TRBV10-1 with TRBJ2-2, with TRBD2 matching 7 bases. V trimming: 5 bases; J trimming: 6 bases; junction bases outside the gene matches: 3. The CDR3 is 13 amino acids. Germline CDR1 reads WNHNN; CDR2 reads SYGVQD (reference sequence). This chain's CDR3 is CASSSAGAGELFF. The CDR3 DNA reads TGCGCCAGCAGTTCCGCGGGAGCCGGGGAGCTGTTTTTT.

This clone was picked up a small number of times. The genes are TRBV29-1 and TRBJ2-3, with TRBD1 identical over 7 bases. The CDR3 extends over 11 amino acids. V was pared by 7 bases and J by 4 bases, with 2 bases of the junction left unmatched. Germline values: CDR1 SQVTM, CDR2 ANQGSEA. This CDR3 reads CSGQGPDTQYF. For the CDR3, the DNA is TGCAGCGGACAGGGTCCAGATACGCAGTATTTT.

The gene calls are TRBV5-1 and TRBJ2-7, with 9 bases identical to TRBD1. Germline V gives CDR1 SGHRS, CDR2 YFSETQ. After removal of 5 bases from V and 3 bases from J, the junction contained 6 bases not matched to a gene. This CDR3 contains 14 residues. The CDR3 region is CASSSGTGNYEQYF. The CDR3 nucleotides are TGCGCCAGCAGTTCCGGGACAGGGAACTACGAGCAGTACTTC.

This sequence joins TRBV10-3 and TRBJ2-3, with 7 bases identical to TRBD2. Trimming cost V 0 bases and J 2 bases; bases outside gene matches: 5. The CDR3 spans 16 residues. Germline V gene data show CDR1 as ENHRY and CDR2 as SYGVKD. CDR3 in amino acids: CAISESIAGLTDTQYF. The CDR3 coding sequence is TGTGCCATCAGTGAGTCGATAGCGGGCCTCACAGATACGCAGTATTTT.

The CDR3 DNA reads as TGTGCCAGTAGGGGAGCGGGGTTCTCAGAGACCCAGTACTTC. This translates into CASRGAGFSETQYF. The chain links TRBV19 to TRBJ2-5, with 7 bases fitting TRBD2. The CDR3 length is 14 residues. Germline CDR1 LNHDA, CDR2 SQIVND (reference sequence). V lost 6 bases and J lost 4; bases outside the gene matches: 8.

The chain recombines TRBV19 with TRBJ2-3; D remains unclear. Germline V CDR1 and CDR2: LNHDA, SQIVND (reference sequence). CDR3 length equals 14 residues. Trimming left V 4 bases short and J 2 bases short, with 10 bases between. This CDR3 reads CASSTQRFTDTQYF. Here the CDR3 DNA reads TGTGCCAGTAGTACTCAGAGGTTCACAGATACGCAGTATTTT.

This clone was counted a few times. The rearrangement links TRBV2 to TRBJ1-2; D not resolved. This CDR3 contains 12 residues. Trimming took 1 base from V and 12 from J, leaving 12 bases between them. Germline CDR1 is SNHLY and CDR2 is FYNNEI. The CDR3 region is CASSEDRYVHTF. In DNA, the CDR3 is TGTGCCAGCAGTGAAGATCGCTACGTTCACACCTTC.

In DNA form, the CDR3 reads TGCGCCAGCAGCCCAGGGTTTCGCACCGGGGAGCTGTTTTTT. Amino acid sequence: CASSPGFRTGELFF. This chain joins TRBV4-3 and TRBJ2-2; perhaps TRBD1 as D (5 bases). Looked up from germline, CDR1 is LGHNA and CDR2 is YSLEER. CDR3 length equals 14 residues. Deletions cut 4 bases from V and 4 bases from J, with 10 bases between.

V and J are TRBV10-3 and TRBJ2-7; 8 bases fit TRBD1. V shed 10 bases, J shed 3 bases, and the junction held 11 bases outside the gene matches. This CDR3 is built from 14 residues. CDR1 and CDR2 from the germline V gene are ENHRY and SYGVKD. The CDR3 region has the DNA TGTGCCACCCGTGAAGGGACAGGAGACTACGAGCAGTACTTC. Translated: CATREGTGDYEQYF.

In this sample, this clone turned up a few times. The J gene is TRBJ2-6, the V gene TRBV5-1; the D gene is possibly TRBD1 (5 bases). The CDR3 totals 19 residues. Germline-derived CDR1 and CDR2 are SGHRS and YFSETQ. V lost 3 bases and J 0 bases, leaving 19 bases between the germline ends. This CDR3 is CASSSGAQGTISGANVLTF. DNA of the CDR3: TGCGCCAGCAGCTCCGGAGCCCAGGGAACAATCTCTGGGGCCAACGTCCTGACTTTC.

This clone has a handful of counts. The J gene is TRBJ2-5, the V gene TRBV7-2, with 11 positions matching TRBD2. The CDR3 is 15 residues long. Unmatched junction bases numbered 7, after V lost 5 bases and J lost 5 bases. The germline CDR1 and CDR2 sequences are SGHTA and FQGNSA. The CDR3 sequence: CASSPYLAGGETQYF. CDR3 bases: TGTGCCAGCAGCCCTTATCTAGCGGGGGGCGAGACCCAGTACTTC.

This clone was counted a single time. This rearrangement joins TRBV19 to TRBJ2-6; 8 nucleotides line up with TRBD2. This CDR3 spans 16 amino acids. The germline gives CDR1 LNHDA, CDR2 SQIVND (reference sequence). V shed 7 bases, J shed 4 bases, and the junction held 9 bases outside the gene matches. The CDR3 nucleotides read TGTGCCAGTACGGGGCGGGAGGCTAGGGGGGCCAACGTCCTGACTTTC. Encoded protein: CASTGREARGANVLTF.

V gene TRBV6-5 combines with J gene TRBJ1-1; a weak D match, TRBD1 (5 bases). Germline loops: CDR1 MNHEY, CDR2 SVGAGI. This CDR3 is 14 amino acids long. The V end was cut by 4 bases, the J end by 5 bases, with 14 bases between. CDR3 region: CASSSQPGGTEAFF. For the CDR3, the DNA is TGTGCCAGCAGTTCACAGCCGGGGGGAACTGAAGCTTTCTTT.